The source of this TCR beta chain is a study of graft-versus-host responses after intestinal transplantation. For the study at large: Every recipient had anti-thymocyte globulin induction and around 3 years of tacrolimus plus steroids. Study results and limitations: Analysis identified GvH clones in recipient marrow, with some appearing first in ileum or blood. Graft-donor T cell macrochimerism in patients accompanied high graft-versus-host to host-versus-graft clonal ratios in allografts. Early after transplant, HvG declines were associated with peak levels of circulating GvH clones.

Remarks on this clone: Its antigen is unknown.

The length of the CDR3 is 15 residues. CDR1 and CDR2 from the germline V gene are SGDLS and YYNGEE. V was clipped by 3 bases and J by 5 bases; unmatched bases: 7. The repertoire was sequenced with immunoSEQ multiplex PCR; TCRdb's copy has only in-frame clones and lacks some. The table includes 35,000 to 55,000 clones, just under 95% detected once. The genes are TRBV9 and TRBJ2-1; TRBD2 aligns across 8 bases. Here the sequenced sample was PBMCs, taken about 120 weeks after a first intestinal transplant, on the day of a second. The receptor comes from a human patient who received an intestinal transplant, so some T cells may come from the graft donor. The CDR3 DNA reads TGTGCCAGCAGCGCCTCCGGGACTAGTAACAATGAGCAGTTCTTC. Translating it yields CASSASGTSNNEQFF.